The sequence of this T cell receptor (beta chain) was determined in a study of human T cells and chemical hapten exposure. V shed 7 bases and J 3 bases; nucleotides not matched to a gene: 10. CDR3 size: 15 residues. This clonotype was counted at least ten times. TCRdb reprocessed the RACE reads with MiXCR, giving one entry per CDR3 protein. The sample shows about 360,000 distinct CDR3 sequences, roughly 4.8% of them seen only once. Time point noted: patch test 1, 2 weeks after DPC sensitization. Indicated treatment: therapeutic diphenylcyclopropenone sensitization with weekly scalp DPC. Blood collection happened ahead of applying each patch test.

The starting material was whole blood, obtained in connection with sensitization to the hapten diphenylcyclopropenone (DPC). The clonotype originates from a woman aged 50 to 60 with alopecia areata. Some clones in this sample may be carry-over from other donors' samples. The chain recombines TRBV12-3 or TRBV12-4 with TRBJ1-2, with 8 bases identical to TRBD1. CDR3 residues: CASTTIVTGDYGYTF. As DNA, the CDR3 is TGTGCCAGCACCACCATCGTGACAGGGGACTATGGCTACACCTTC.